The TCR beta chain under discussion was sequenced for a study of T cells in Graves' hyperthyroidism and ophthalmopathy. V trimming: 5 bases; J trimming: 4 bases; junction bases outside the gene matches: 5. The CDR3 is made up of 14 amino acids. Germline loops: CDR1 KGHSH, CDR2 LQKENI. This clonotype was seen repeatedly, ten times or more. Authors of the study amplified TCR beta CDR3 regions from RNA transcripts. Carried out on the TCR CDR3, a first-round RT-PCR used the HTBI primer set. A single record per CDR3 protein comes from TCRdb applying MiXCR to the multiplex PCR reads. The sample includes some 300,000 distinct CDR3 sequences, approximately 18% seen only once; the top ten take less than 45%.

The sequenced sample consisted of blood. The sequence was obtained from a middle-aged man with Graves' ophthalmopathy. The V call is TRBV18, the J call TRBJ1-5; 7 bases map to TRBD1. CDR3 nucleotides: TGTGCCAGCTCAACGGGACAGAGGAATCAGCCCCAGCATTTT. This gives the protein CASSTGQRNQPQHF.